The sequence of this T cell receptor (beta chain) was determined in a study of cytomegalovirus exposure and HLA in healthy donors. The CDR3 consists of 14 residues. V was shortened by 6 bases and J by 4 bases, with 12 bases between the two germline ends. Germline CDR1 reads SNHLY; CDR2 reads FYNNEI. The PCR had 60 Vbeta and 13 Jbeta primers. Method: immunoSEQ multiplex PCR; TCRdb's copy keeps in-frame clones and lacks some. The top ten clones hold approximately 8.6% of a sample with 100,000 or so clones, over 75% of them seen once. Sequencing was done on a sample of PBMCs. V usage is TRBV2 and J usage is TRBJ2-2; a weak D match, TRBD1 (5 bases). The TCR was taken from a woman between 40 and 50 years old in good health and CMV-seropositive. The CDR3 spells CASRKTDSTGELFF. Written as DNA, the CDR3 is TGTGCCAGCAGGAAGACAGACTCCACCGGGGAGCTGTTTTTT.